This record looks at one TCR beta chain sequence and its context. The length of the CDR3 is 15 residues. Germline lookup yields CDR1 GTSNPN and CDR2 SVGIG (reference sequence). J was trimmed by 1 base and V by 5 bases; bases with no gene match: 7. The data originate from a study of T cell responses to AZD1222 COVID-19 vaccine. Profiled with immunoSEQ multiplex PCR; TCRdb holds only in-frame clones, not every one. The sample yields 100,000 to 120,000 clones, about 87% seen once. This chain joins TRBV30 and TRBJ2-3; 9 nucleotides line up with TRBD1. The clonotype was recovered from an adult in good health. The specimen was peripheral blood, collected on day 0 of AZD1222 vaccination. Here the CDR3 reads CAWGGQGLGTDTQYF. The CDR3 DNA is TGTGCCTGGGGCGGACAGGGGCTAGGCACAGATACGCAGTATTTT.